This record looks at one TCR beta chain sequence and its context. These data belong to a study of cytomegalovirus exposure and HLA in healthy donors. V was clipped by 6 bases and J by 9 bases; unmatched bases: 14. CDR1 and CDR2 (germline): SGHRS, YFSETQ. This CDR3 is built from 15 residues. The PCR had 60 Vbeta and 13 Jbeta primers. Profiling relied on immunoSEQ multiplex PCR, and the TCRdb table lists in-frame clones only, not all of them. Here the sample spans some 130,000 clones, less than 80% being singletons. The V and J genes are TRBV5-1 and TRBJ2-2, with TRBD1 matching 7 bases. This TCR was recovered from a man aged 35-49 years in good health and CMV-seropositive. Sequencing input: PBMCs. CDR3 sequence reads: CASTAGQVVFRELFF. The DNA of the CDR3 is TGCGCCAGCACCGCCGGACAGGTCGTTTTTCGGGAGCTGTTTTTT.